This T cell receptor beta chain comes out of a study of human thymus T cells. Regarding the study as a whole: Related studies noted strongly shared thymic repertoires across unrelated people. Thymic and blood repertoires appeared to carry a bias in their V and J gene usage.

Turning to this clone: Antigen unknown. One end of the junction does not line up with germline, which may come from a read error.

The source of the thymus tissue was resections taken during corrective heart surgery. Infants served as donors; they were healthy and Finnish and were having corrective surgery for congenital heart defects. Germline values: CDR1 SEHNR, CDR2 FQNEAQ (reference sequence). The CDR3 covers 15 residues. Clones were sequenced by immunoSEQ multiplex PCR, and TCRdb holds only the in-frame ones, with some missing. This table has about 130,000 clones, 90% to 95% appearing once. The clonotype originates from a boy younger than two with a congenital heart defect but otherwise immunologically healthy. What was sequenced was thymus tissue. The chain couples TRBV7-9 to TRBJ2-1; 10 bases agree with TRBD1. For the CDR3, the DNA is TGTGCCAGCAGCTCCGGACAGGGGGTATACACTGAGCAGTTCTTC. Protein sequence: CASSSGQGVYTEQFF.